This T cell receptor beta chain was observed in a study of T cells in Graves' hyperthyroidism and ophthalmopathy. TCR beta CDR3 sequences were amplified from RNA transcripts. During a first-round RT-PCR of the TCR CDR3, the HTBI primer set was used. From the multiplex PCR reads, TCRdb called clonotypes with MiXCR, one entry per CDR3 protein. The data show around 600,000 distinct CDR3 sequences, with about 15% seen just once and about 12% held by the top ten. This clonotype was seen a handful of times. Sequenced: blood. The receptor's source is a woman aged 50 to 65 with Graves' ophthalmopathy.

As DNA, the CDR3 is TGCAGTGCTAGCGATAGCGGGAGTCCCGGGGAGCTGTTTTTT. Amino acid sequence: CSASDSGSPGELFF. This sequence joins TRBV20-1 and TRBJ2-2, with 9 bases that match TRBD2. V shed 3 bases, J shed 6 bases, and the junction held 5 bases outside the gene matches. Germline loops: CDR1 DFQATT, CDR2 SNEGSKA (reference sequence). The CDR3 is made up of 14 amino acids.